A single T cell receptor (beta chain) is shown here with its context. Antigen specificity is unknown. The CDR3 loop spans 15 amino acids. CDR1 is LNHNV, CDR2 YYDKDF, per germline (reference sequence). Trimming cost V 2 bases and J 3 bases; bases outside gene matches: 3. The study sampled nominally healthy donors, though unrecorded immune exposures were likely. PCR amplification relied on 60 Vbeta primers (plus 13 Jbeta primers). The repertoire was sequenced with immunoSEQ multiplex PCR; TCRdb's copy has only in-frame clones and lacks some. The sample includes about 160,000 clones, roughly 80% of them seen just once. This entry is derived from a study of cytomegalovirus exposure and HLA in healthy donors. Study results and caveats: In a later analysis, an Asian-associated ancestry cluster reportedly showed fewer N-insertions than the roughly 710-donor mean. On later analysis, the bulk of CMV-associated TCR beta chains appeared to be HLA-restricted. Reported performance of the classifier showed diagnosis of cytomegalovirus status with high specificity and sensitivity.

The chain joins TRBV15 to TRBJ2-1; the match to TRBD2 covers 8 bases. This TCR was recovered from a male donor in good health and CMV-seropositive. The specimen was PBMCs. The CDR3 sequence: CATSRRAGGYNEQFF. CDR3 sequence (DNA): TGTGCCACCAGCAGACGGGCGGGGGGCTACAATGAGCAGTTCTTC.